The clone carrying this TCR beta chain came up once. Its antigen remains unknown. These data originate in a study of beta chain features in type 1 diabetes. Study outcomes and limitations: Among all four CD4+ subsets, Type 1 diabetes patients had TCRB CDR3s that were moderately but significantly shorter.

The CDR3 has 13 amino acids. The V end lost 0 bases, the J end lost 8 bases, and 13 bases lay between the germline ends. Germline CDR1 is GTSNPN and CDR2 is SVGIG (reference sequence). The sequenced template was cDNA made from the entire isolated RNA. The method was immunoSEQ multiplex PCR; TCRdb's version includes in-frame clones alone and lacks a portion of them. This sample has about 740,000 clones; 10% to 15% occur once, and the top ten carry around 0.022%. The sequence was obtained from a man younger than 35 with type 1 diabetes. The genes are TRBV30 and TRBJ1-2; the D gene is possibly TRBD1 (5 bases). Sequencing used naive CD4+ T cells from blood. This CDR3 reads CAWSVLGEGGYTF. In DNA form, the CDR3 reads TGTGCCTGGAGTGTACTGGGGGAGGGCGGCTACACCTTC.